This record looks at one TCR beta chain sequence and its context. PCR was performed using 60 Vbeta and 13 Jbeta primers. Assay: immunoSEQ multiplex PCR; the TCRdb copy retains only in-frame clones and omits some. Of about 120,000 clones detected, approximately 80% appear once; the ten largest clones hold roughly 3%. The source of the sample is a study of cytomegalovirus exposure and HLA in healthy donors. V was pared by 3 bases and J by 4 bases, with 2 bases of the junction left unmatched. CDR1 is SGHRS and CDR2 is YFSETQ in the germline V gene. The CDR3 is 14 residues long. Sequencing used PBMCs. The gene calls are TRBV5-1 and TRBJ2-7; 12 bases align to TRBD2. The source of this sequence is a woman under 30 in good health and CMV-seropositive. The CDR3 sequence: CASSSGTSGYEQYF. CDR3 sequence (DNA): TGCGCCAGCAGCTCCGGGACTAGCGGGTACGAGCAGTACTTC.